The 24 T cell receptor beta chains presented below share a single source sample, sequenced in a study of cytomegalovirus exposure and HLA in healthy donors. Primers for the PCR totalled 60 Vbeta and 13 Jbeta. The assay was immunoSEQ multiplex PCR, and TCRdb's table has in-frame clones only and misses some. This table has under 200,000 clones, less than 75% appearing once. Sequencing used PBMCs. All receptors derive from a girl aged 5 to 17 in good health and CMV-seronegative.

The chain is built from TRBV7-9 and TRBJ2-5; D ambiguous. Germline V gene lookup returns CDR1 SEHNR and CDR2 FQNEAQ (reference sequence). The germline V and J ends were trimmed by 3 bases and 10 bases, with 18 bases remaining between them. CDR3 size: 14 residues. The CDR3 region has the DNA TGTGCCAGCAGCTTCCCGGCGGCTCCGGGTCGCCAGTACTTC. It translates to CASSFPAAPGRQYF.

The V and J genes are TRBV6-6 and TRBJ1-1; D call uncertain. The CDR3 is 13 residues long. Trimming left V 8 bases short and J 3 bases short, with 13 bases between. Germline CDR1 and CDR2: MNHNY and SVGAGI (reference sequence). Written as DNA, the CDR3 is TGTGCCAGCGGTTCGTACTCCTACACTGAAGCTTTCTTT. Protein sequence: CASGSYSYTEAFF.

The CDR3: CASSGIQSMGEQYF. In nucleotides, the CDR3 is TGTGCCAGTAGCGGGATACAAAGCATGGGCGAGCAGTACTTC. This sequence joins TRBV19 and TRBJ2-7; D is perhaps TRBD2 (5 bases). V was cut by 6 bases and J by 6 bases, with 18 bases left in between. This CDR3 has 14 amino acids. Germline V gene data show CDR1 as LNHDA and CDR2 as SQIVND (reference sequence). The whole variable domain, remainder taken from reference TRBV19 and TRBJ2-7, is DGGITQSPKYLFRKEGQNVTLSCEQNLNHDAMYWYRQDPGQGLRLIYYSQIVNDFQKGDIAEGYSVSREKKESFPLTVTSAQKNPTAFYLCASSGIQSMGEQYFGPGTRLTVT.

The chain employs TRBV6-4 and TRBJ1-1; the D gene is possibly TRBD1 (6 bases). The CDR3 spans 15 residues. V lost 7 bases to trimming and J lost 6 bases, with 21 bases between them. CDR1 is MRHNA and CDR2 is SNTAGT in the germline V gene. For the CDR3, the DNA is TGTGCCAGCACAGGGGTTGGGACAAGGGGCCCTGAAGCTTTCTTT. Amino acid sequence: CASTGVGTRGPEAFF.

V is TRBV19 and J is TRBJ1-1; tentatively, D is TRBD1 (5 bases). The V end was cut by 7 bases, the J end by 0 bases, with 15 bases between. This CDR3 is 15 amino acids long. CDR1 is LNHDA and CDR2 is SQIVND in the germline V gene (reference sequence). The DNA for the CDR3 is TGTGCCAGTACCATCCAGGGAACCTTGAACACTGAAGCTTTCTTT. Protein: CASTIQGTLNTEAFF. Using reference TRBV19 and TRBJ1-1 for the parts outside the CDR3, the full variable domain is DGGITQSPKYLFRKEGQNVTLSCEQNLNHDAMYWYRQDPGQGLRLIYYSQIVNDFQKGDIAEGYSVSREKKESFPLTVTSAQKNPTAFYLCASTIQGTLNTEAFFGQGTRLTVV.

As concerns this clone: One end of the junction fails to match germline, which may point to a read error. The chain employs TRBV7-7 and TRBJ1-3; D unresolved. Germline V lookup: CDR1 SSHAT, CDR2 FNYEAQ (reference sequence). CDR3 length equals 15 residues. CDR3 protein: CASSLGRAEGNTIYF. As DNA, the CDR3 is TGTGCTAGCAGCTTAGGGAGAGCCGAAGGAAACACCATATATTTT.

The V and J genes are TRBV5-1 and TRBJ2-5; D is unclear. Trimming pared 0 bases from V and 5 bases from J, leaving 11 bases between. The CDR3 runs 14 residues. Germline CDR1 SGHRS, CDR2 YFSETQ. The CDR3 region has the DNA TGCGCCAGCAGCTTGGGAGTCGGGTGGGAGACCCAGTACTTC. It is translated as CASSLGVGWETQYF.

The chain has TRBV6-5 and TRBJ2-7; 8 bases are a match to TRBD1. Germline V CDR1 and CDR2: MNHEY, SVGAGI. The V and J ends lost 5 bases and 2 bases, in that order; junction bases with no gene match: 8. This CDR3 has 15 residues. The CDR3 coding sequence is TGTGCCAGCAGTACGCAACAGGGGGGCGCCTACGAGCAGTACTTC. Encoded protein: CASSTQQGGAYEQYF.

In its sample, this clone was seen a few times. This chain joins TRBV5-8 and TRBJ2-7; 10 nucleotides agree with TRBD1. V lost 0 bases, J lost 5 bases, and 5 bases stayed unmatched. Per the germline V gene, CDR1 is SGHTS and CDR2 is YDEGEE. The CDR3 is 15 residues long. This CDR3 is CASSLAGTGVDEQYF. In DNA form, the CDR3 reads TGTGCCAGCAGCTTGGCAGGGACAGGGGTGGACGAGCAGTACTTC.

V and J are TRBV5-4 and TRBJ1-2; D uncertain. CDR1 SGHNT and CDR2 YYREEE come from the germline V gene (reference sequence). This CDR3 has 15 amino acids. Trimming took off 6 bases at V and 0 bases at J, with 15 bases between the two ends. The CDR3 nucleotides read TGTGCCAGCAAGTTGGGTTCCAGGACTAACTATGGCTACACCTTC. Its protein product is CASKLGSRTNYGYTF.

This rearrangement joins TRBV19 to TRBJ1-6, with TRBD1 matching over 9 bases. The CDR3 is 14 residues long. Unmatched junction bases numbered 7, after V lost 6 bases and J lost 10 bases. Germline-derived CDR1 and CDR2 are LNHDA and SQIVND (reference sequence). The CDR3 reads CASRSQGARSPLHF. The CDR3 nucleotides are TGTGCCAGTAGGTCACAGGGGGCGAGATCACCCCTCCACTTT. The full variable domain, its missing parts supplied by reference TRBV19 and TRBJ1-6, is DGGITQSPKYLFRKEGQNVTLSCEQNLNHDAMYWYRQDPGQGLRLIYYSQIVNDFQKGDIAEGYSVSREKKESFPLTVTSAQKNPTAFYLCASRSQGARSPLHFGNGTRLTVT.

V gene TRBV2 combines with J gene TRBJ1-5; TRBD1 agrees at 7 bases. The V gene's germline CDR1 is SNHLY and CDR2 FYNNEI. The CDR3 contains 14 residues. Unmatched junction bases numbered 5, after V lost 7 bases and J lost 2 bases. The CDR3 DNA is TGTGCCAGCACCCCAGACAGGGGCAATCAGCCCCAGCATTTT. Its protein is CASTPDRGNQPQHF.

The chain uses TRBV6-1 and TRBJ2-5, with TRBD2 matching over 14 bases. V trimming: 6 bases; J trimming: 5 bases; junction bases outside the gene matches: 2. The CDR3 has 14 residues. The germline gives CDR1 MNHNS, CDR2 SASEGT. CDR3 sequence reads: CASRRLAGGETQYF. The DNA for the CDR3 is TGTGCCAGCAGGAGACTAGCGGGAGGGGAGACCCAGTACTTC.

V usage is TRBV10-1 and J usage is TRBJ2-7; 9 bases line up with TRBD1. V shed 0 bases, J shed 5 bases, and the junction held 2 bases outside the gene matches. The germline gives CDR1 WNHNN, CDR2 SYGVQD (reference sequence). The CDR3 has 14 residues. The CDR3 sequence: CASSESQGADEQYF. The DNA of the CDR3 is TGCGCCAGCAGTGAGTCACAGGGGGCGGACGAGCAGTACTTC.

CDR3 region: CASSQSGGAGEQYF. The DNA of the CDR3 is TGTGCCAGCAGTCAGAGCGGGGGGGCAGGCGAGCAGTACTTC. The chain combines TRBV28 with TRBJ2-7; 10 bases are shared with TRBD2. Germline CDR1 is MDHEN and CDR2 is SYDVKM. V lost 5 bases and J lost 6; bases outside the gene matches: 7. The CDR3 sequence is 14 residues long. Complete variable domain (other parts from reference TRBV28 and TRBJ2-7): DVKVTQSSRYLVKRTGEKVFLECVQDMDHENMFWYRQDPGLGLRLIYFSYDVKMKEKGDIPEGYSVSREKKERFSLILESASTNQTSMYLCASSQSGGAGEQYFGPGTRLTVT.

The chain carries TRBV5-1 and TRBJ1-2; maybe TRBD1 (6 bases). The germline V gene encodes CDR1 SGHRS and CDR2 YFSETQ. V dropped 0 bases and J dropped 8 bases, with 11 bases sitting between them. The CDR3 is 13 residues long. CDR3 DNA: TGCGCCAGCAGCTTGGCTGAAGGGGGAGGCTACACCTTC. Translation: CASSLAEGGGYTF.

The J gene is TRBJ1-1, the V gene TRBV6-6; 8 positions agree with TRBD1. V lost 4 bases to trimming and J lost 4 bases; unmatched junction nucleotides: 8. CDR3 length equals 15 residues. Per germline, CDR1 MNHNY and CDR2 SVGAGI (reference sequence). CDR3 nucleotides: TGTGCCAGCAGTTCGGCGACAGGGGAGGCCACTGAAGCTTTCTTT. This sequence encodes CASSSATGEATEAFF.

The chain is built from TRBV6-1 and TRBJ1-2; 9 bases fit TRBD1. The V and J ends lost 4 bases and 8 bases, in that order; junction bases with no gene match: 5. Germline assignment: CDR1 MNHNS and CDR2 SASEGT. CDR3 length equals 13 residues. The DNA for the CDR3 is TGTGCCAGCAGTGTGGAGGGACAGGGCGGCTACACCTTC. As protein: CASSVEGQGGYTF.

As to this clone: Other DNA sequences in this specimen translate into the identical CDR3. In nucleotides, the CDR3 is TGCGCCAGCAGCTTGGACGGTAATCAGCCCCAGCATTTT. Translation: CASSLDGNQPQHF. The rearrangement joins TRBV5-1 to TRBJ1-5; D not certain. The V gene's germline CDR1 is SGHRS and CDR2 YFSETQ. The CDR3 consists of 13 residues. The V gene lost 0 bases and the J gene lost 4 bases, with 5 bases spanning the gap.

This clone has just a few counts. Here the CDR3 DNA reads TGTGCCAGCAGCGGGAATCGATTGAATGGGACAGGGTACTACGAGCAGTACTTC. This translates into CASSGNRLNGTGYYEQYF. The chain employs TRBV13 and TRBJ2-7, with 9 positions matching TRBD1. CDR3 length: 18 amino acids. Germline lookup yields CDR1 PRHDT and CDR2 FYEKMQ (reference sequence). The V and J ends lost 5 bases and 3 bases, in that order; junction bases with no gene match: 17.

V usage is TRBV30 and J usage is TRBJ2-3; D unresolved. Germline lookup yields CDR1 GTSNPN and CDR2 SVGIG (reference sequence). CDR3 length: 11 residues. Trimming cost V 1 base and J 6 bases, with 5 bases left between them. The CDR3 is CAWSALDTQYF. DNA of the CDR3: TGTGCCTGGAGTGCATTGGATACGCAGTATTTT.

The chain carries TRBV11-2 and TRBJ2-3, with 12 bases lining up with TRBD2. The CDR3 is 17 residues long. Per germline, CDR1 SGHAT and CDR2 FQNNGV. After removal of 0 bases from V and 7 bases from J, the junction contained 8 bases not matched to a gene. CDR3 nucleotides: TGTGCCAGCAGCTTAGATCCGAGACTAGCGGGGGATCATACGCAGTATTTT. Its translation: CASSLDPRLAGDHTQYF.

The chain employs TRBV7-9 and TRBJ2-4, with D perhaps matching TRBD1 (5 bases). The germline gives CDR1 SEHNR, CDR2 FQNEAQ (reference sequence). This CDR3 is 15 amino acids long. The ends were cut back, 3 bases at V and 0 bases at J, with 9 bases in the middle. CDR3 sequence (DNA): TGTGCCAGCAGCTTTGGGGCCTTAGCCAAAAACATTCAGTACTTC. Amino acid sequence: CASSFGALAKNIQYF. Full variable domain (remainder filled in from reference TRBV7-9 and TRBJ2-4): DTGVSQNPRHKITKRGQNVTFRCDPISEHNRLYWYRQTLGQGPEFLTYFQNEAQLEKSRLLSDRFSAERPKGSFSTLEIQRTEQGDSAMYLCASSFGALAKNIQYFGAGTRLSVL.

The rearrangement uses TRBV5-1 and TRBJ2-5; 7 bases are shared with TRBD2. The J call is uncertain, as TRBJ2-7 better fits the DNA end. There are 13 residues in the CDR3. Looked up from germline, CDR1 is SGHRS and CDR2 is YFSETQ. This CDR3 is CASSRREAYEQYF. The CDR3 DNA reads TGCGCCAGCAGCCGACGGGAGGCCTACGAGCAGTACTTC.